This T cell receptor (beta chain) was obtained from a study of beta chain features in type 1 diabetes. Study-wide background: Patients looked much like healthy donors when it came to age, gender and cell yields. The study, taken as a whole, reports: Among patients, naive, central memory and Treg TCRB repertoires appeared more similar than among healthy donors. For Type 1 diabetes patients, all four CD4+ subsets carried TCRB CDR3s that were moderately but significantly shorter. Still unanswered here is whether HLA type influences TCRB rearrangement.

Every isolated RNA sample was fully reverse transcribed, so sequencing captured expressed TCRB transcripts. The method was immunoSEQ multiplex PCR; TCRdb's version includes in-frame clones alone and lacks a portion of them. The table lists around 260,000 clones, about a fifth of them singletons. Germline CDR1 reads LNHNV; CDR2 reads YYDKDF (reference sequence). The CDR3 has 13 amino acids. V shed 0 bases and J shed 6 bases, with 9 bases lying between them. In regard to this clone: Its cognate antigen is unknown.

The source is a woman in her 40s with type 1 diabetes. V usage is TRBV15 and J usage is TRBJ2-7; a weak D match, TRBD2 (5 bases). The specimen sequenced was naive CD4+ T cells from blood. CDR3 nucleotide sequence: TGTGCCACCAGCAGAGAGGCAGGACTCGAGCAGTACTTC. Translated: CATSREAGLEQYF.